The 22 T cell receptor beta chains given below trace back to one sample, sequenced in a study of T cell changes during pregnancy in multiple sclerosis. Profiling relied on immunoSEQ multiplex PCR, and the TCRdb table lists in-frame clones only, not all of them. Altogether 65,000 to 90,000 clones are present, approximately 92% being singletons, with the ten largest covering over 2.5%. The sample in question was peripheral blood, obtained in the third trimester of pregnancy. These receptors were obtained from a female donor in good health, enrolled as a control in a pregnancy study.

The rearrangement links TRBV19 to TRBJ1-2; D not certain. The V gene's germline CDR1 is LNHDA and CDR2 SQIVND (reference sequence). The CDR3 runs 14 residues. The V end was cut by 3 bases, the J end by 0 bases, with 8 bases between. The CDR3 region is CASSISSANYGYTF. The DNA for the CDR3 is TGTGCCAGTAGTATTTCTAGCGCTAACTATGGCTACACCTTC. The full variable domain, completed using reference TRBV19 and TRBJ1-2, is DGGITQSPKYLFRKEGQNVTLSCEQNLNHDAMYWYRQDPGQGLRLIYYSQIVNDFQKGDIAEGYSVSREKKESFPLTVTSAQKNPTAFYLCASSISSANYGYTFGSGTRLTVV.

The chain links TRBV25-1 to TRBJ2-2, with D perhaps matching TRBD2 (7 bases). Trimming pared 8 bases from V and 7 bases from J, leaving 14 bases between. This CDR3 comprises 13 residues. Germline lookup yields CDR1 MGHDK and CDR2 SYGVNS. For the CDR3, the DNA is TGTGCCAGCGTCCGGAGGGGGGGCGGGGAGCTGTTTTTT. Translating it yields CASVRRGGGELFF.

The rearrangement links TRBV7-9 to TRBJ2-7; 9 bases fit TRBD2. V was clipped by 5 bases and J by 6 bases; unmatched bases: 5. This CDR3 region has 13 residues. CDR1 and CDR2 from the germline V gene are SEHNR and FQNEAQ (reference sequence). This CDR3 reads CASSRSGRPEQYF. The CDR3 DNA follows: TGTGCCAGCAGCCGTAGCGGGAGACCCGAGCAGTACTTC.

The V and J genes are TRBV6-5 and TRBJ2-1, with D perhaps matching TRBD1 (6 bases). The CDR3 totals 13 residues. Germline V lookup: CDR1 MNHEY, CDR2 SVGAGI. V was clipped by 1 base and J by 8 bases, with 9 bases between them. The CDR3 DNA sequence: TGTGCCAGCAGTTACTATGGGGGCGATGAGCAGTTCTTC. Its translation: CASSYYGGDEQFF.

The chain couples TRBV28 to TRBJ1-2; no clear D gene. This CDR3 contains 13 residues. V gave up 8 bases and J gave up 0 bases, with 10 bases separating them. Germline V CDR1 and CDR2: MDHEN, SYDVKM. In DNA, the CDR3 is TGTGCCAGCTGGCGGGAGGCTAACTATGGCTACACCTTC. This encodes CASWREANYGYTF.

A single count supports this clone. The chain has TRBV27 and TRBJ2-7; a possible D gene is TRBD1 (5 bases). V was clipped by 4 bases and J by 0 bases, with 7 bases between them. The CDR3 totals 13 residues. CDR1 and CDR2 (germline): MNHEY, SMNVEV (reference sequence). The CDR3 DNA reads TGTGCCAGCAGTTATGACAGCTCCTACGAGCAGTACTTC. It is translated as CASSYDSSYEQYF.

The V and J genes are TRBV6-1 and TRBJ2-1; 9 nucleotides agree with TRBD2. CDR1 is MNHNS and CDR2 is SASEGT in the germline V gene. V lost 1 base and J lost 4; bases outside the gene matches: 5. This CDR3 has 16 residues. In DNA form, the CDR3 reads TGTGCCAGCAGTGAAGTAGGCGGGGGGGGGTACAATGAGCAGTTCTTC. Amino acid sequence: CASSEVGGGGYNEQFF.

The CDR3 nucleotides read TGTGCCAGCAGTGAGACAGTTTCCAACTATGGCTACACCTTC. This translates into CASSETVSNYGYTF. The chain combines TRBV6-1 with TRBJ1-2, with a tentative D call TRBD1 (5 bases). Deletions cut 3 bases from V and 2 bases from J, with 10 bases between. Germline V gives CDR1 MNHNS, CDR2 SASEGT. This CDR3 comprises 14 residues.

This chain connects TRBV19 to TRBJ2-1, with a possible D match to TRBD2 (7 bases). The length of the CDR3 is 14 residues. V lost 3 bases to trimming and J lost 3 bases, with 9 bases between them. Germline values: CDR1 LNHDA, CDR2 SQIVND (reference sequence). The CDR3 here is CASSMGGGYNEQFF. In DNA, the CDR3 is TGTGCCAGTAGTATGGGAGGGGGCTACAATGAGCAGTTCTTC.

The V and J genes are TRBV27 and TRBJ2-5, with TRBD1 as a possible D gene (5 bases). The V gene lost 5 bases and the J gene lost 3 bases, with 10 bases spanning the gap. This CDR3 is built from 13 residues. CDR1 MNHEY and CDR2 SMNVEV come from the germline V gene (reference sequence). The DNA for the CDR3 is TGTGCCAGCAGTCCTGGGGCGGAAGAGACCCAGTACTTC. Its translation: CASSPGAEETQYF.

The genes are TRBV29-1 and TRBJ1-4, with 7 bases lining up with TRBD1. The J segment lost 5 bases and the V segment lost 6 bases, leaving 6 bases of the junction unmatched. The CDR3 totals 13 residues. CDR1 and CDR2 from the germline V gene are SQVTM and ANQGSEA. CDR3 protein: CSVSRGVNEKLFF. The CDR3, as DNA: TGCAGCGTCTCCAGGGGGGTGAATGAAAAACTGTTTTTT.

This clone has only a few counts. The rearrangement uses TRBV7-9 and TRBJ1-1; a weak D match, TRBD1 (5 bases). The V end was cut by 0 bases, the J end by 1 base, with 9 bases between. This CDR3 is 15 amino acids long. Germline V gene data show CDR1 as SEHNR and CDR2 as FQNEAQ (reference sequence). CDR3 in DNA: TGTGCCAGCAGCTTAGCTAAGACAGAGAACACTGAAGCTTTCTTT. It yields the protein CASSLAKTENTEAFF.

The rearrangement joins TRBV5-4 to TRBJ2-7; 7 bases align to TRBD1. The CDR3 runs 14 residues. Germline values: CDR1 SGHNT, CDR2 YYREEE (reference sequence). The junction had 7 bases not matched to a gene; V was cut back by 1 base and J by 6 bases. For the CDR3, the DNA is TGTGCCAGCAGCTTGACGGGACAGTTCTCCGAGCAGTACTTC. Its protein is CASSLTGQFSEQYF.

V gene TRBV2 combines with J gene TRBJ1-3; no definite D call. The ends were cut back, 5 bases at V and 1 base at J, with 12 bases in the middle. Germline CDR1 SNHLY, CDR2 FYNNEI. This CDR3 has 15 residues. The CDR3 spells CASSKLKISGNTIYF. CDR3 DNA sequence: TGTGCCAGCAGTAAACTAAAAATATCTGGAAACACCATATATTTT.

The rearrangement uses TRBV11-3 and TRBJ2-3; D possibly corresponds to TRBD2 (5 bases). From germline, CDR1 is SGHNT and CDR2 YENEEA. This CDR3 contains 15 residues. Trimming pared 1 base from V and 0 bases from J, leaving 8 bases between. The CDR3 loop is CASSLADSSTDTQYF. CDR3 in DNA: TGTGCCAGCAGCTTAGCGGACTCTAGCACAGATACGCAGTATTTT.

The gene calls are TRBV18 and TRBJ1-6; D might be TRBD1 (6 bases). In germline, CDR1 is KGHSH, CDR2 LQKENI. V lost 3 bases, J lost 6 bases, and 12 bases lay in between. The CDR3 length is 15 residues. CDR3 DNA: TGTGCCAGCTCACCCAATAGGGGGATTAATTCACCCCTCCACTTT. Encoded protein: CASSPNRGINSPLHF.

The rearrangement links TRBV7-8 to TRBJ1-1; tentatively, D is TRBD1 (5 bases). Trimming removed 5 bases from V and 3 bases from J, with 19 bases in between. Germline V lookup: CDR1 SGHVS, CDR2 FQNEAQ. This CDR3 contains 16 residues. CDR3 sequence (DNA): TGTGCCAGCAGCCCACGGGGGGTCAGGACGGACACTGAAGCTTTCTTT. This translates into CASSPRGVRTDTEAFF.

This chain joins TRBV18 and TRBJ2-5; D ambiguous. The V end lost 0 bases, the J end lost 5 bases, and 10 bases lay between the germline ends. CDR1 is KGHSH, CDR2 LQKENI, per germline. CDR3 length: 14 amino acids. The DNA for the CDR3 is TGTGCCAGCTCACCACCGGCGGCTGGGGAGACCCAGTACTTC. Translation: CASSPPAAGETQYF.

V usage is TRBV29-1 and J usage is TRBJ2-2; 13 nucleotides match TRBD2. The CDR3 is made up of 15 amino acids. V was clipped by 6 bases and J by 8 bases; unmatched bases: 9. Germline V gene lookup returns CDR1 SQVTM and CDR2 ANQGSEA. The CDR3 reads CSVGRTSGSSGELFF. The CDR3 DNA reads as TGCAGCGTCGGTCGGACTAGCGGGAGTTCGGGGGAGCTGTTTTTT.

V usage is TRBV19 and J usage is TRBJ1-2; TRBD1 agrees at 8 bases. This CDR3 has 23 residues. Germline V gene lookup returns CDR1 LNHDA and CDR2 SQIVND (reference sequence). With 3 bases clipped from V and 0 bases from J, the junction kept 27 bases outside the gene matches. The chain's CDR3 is CASSIDPTGPFQGAQPANYGYTF. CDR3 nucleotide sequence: TGTGCCAGTAGTATTGACCCAACTGGCCCATTTCAGGGGGCCCAACCGGCTAACTATGGCTACACCTTC.

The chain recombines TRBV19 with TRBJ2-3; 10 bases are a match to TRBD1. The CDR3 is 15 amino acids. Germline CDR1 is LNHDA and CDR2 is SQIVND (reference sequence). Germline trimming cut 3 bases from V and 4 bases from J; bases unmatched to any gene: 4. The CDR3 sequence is CASSIGTGEADTQYF. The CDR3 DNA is TGTGCCAGTAGTATTGGGACAGGGGAGGCAGATACGCAGTATTTT.

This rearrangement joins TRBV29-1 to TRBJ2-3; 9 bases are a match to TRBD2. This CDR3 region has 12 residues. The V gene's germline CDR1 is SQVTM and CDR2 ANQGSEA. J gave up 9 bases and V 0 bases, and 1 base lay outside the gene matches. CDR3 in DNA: TGCAGCGTTGAAGATGGGACTAGCACGCAGTATTTT. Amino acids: CSVEDGTSTQYF.